This T cell receptor (beta chain) emerged from a study of PD-1 blockade in classical Hodgkin lymphoma. Findings and limits, study-wide: The origin of the repertoire differences remains undefined, with disease activity or prior therapy as possible causes. Healthy donors were reported to have higher baseline TCR diversity than newly diagnosed patients.

Sequencing was performed with immunoSEQ multiplex PCR; in TCRdb, only in-frame clones are kept and a portion is missing. Here the sample spans under 35,000 clones, 88% being singletons. Time point: newly diagnosed, previously untreated cHL patient sample. Negative selection with magnetic separation was used to purify CD4+ T cells from thawed PBMCs. Comparison came from newly diagnosed, untreated classical Hodgkin lymphoma PBMCs. As regards this clone: No antigen is known for it.

The CDR3 runs to 14 residues. V shed 0 bases and J 8 bases; nucleotides not matched to a gene: 2. CDR1 SGHRS and CDR2 YFSETQ come from the germline V gene. The source material was CD4+ T cells from blood. The chain employs TRBV5-1 and TRBJ1-6; the match to TRBD1 covers 7 bases. This sequence originates from a human donor with classical Hodgkin lymphoma. CDR3 in amino acids: CASSLGQGDSPLHF. The CDR3 region has the DNA TGCGCCAGCAGCTTGGGGCAGGGGGATTCACCCCTCCACTTT.